Below are 2 T cell receptor beta chains sequenced from a single sample in a study of shared T cell receptors in the human thymus. Generated by immunoSEQ multiplex PCR, the TCRdb table keeps only in-frame clones and is missing some. This repertoire shows 600,000 to 900,000 clones, approximately 85% found once; its top ten account for about 0.011%. The same sample was also studied in work on human thymus T cells.

The sequenced sample was thymocytes. The receptors here all came from a girl less than two years old with a congenital heart defect.

The chain combines TRBV5-1 with TRBJ1-6, with D maybe TRBD1 (5 bases). This CDR3 is built from 14 residues. Trimming cost V 7 bases and J 7 bases, with 15 bases left between them. CDR1 and CDR2 (germline): SGHRS, YFSETQ. The CDR3 coding sequence is TGCGCCAGCGCCGGGGGGGTGGGAAATTCACCCCTCCACTTT. Translating it yields CASAGGVGNSPLHF.

The V gene is TRBV6-4, the J gene TRBJ1-2; D is uncertain. Deletions cut 0 bases from V and 5 bases from J, with 10 bases between. The CDR3 is 14 residues long. Germline V gene data show CDR1 as MRHNA and CDR2 as SNTAGT. The CDR3 sequence is CASSDSSGDYGYTF. CDR3 nucleotides: TGTGCCAGCAGTGACTCGAGCGGAGATTATGGCTACACCTTC.